The subject of this entry is one T cell receptor (beta chain). Everyone who took part was roughly 18 to 89 years old, and they came from about 23 US areas. Researchers sorted participants into cohorts using their self-reported clinical history. This sample is part of a study of blood T cell repertoires in COVID-19. As for the study in general: T cells, B-cell-depleted T cells, or PBMCs supplied cDNA or gDNA.

Data came from immunoSEQ multiplex PCR; TCRdb stores just in-frame clones and leaves some out. The data contain approximately 280,000 clones, approximately 86% of them seen just once; the ten biggest clones take up under 3%. The receptor comes from a woman aged 18 to 35 who had recovered from COVID-19. The sample comprised PBMCs or T cells enriched from blood (not recorded which).

CDR3 nucleotides: TGTGCCAGCAGCTCGGACCCGGGGTCCTACGAGCAGTACTTC. This gives the protein CASSSDPGSYEQYF. This rearrangement joins TRBV7-9 to TRBJ2-7; D is perhaps TRBD2 (5 bases). Germline-derived CDR1 and CDR2 are SEHNR and FQNEAQ (reference sequence). The ends were cut back, 4 bases at V and 1 base at J, with 11 bases in the middle. The CDR3 sequence is 14 residues long. Full variable domain (missing parts from reference TRBV7-9 and TRBJ2-7): DTGVSQNPRHKITKRGQNVTFRCDPISEHNRLYWYRQTLGQGPEFLTYFQNEAQLEKSRLLSDRFSAERPKGSFSTLEIQRTEQGDSAMYLCASSSDPGSYEQYFGPGTRLTVT.